These 16 T cell receptor beta chains were sequenced from one sample in a study of cytomegalovirus exposure and HLA in healthy donors. The study ran its PCR with 60 Vbeta and 13 Jbeta primers. Repertoires were generated with immunoSEQ multiplex PCR, while TCRdb's copy carries only in-frame clones and drops some. Of 100,000 or so clones in the sample, around 84% were seen once. Sequencing was done on a sample of PBMCs. The receptors originated from a woman under 30 in good health and CMV-seronegative.

The chain joins TRBV7-2 to TRBJ1-6; perhaps TRBD1 as D (5 bases). Trimming took off 5 bases at V and 3 bases at J, with 14 bases between the two ends. This CDR3 is built from 16 residues. From germline, CDR1 is SGHTA and CDR2 FQGNSA. The CDR3 coding sequence is TGTGCCAGCAGCCTATCTCGGGGGGGCTATAATTCACCCCTCCACTTT. Translated, it gives CASSLSRGGYNSPLHF.

This chain links TRBV19 with TRBJ1-4, with a tentative D call TRBD1 (5 bases). Germline V gives CDR1 LNHDA, CDR2 SQIVND (reference sequence). Trimming took off 6 bases at V and 0 bases at J, with 11 bases between the two ends. This CDR3 spans 15 amino acids. The CDR3 here is CASSSDRSTNEKLFF. The CDR3 DNA reads as TGTGCCAGTAGCTCCGACAGATCAACTAATGAAAAACTGTTTTTT.

The rearrangement uses TRBV7-6 and TRBJ2-5; 11 nucleotides agree with TRBD2. J gave up 5 bases and V 5 bases, and 10 bases lay outside the gene matches. CDR3 length equals 16 residues. CDR1 is SGHVS and CDR2 is FNYEAQ in the germline V gene. Written as DNA, the CDR3 is TGTGCCAGCAGCATCGGGACTAGCGGTACAGGGGAGACCCAGTACTTC. Translation gives CASSIGTSGTGETQYF. Filled out from reference TRBV7-6 and TRBJ2-5, the complete variable domain reads GAGVSQSPRYKVTKRGQDVALRCDPISGHVSLYWYRQALGQGPEFLTYFNYEAQQDKSGLPNDRFSAERPEGSISTLTIQRTEQRDSAMYRCASSIGTSGTGETQYFGPGTRLLVL.

This CDR3 is CASSFPRGGGYSTDTQYF. The CDR3 DNA reads TGTGCCAGCAGCTTCCCACGCGGCGGGGGGTACAGCACAGATACGCAGTATTTT. The chain links TRBV11-2 to TRBJ2-3; 8 nucleotides line up with TRBD2. After removal of 3 bases from V and 0 bases from J, the junction contained 11 bases not matched to a gene. There are 18 residues in the CDR3. Germline CDR1 SGHAT, CDR2 FQNNGV.

This sequence joins TRBV4-2 and TRBJ1-4, with 9 bases fitting TRBD1. V was clipped by 4 bases and J by 6 bases; unmatched bases: 0. The CDR3 covers 13 residues. Germline V CDR1 and CDR2: LGHNA, YNFKEQ. The CDR3 DNA sequence: TGTGCCAGCAGCCGGGACAGGGATGAAAAACTGTTTTTT. It is translated as CASSRDRDEKLFF.

V and J are TRBV6-1 and TRBJ2-7, with 11 bases lining up with TRBD1. V dropped 6 bases and J dropped 5; count of bases not matched to a gene: 9. CDR3 length equals 15 residues. From germline, CDR1 is MNHNS and CDR2 SASEGT. CDR3 residues: CASRKFGTGGDEQYF. The CDR3 DNA reads TGTGCCAGCAGGAAATTCGGGACAGGGGGGGACGAGCAGTACTTC.

The chain has TRBV6-5 and TRBJ1-2; maybe TRBD1 (6 bases). This CDR3 is built from 15 residues. Trimming cost V 1 base and J 6 bases, with 15 bases left between them. CDR1 and CDR2 from the germline V gene are MNHEY and SVGAGI. CDR3 sequence: CASSYFEGGADGYTF. The CDR3 DNA is TGTGCCAGCAGTTACTTCGAGGGGGGGGCAGATGGCTACACCTTC.

The V and J genes are TRBV5-5 and TRBJ1-1; D is possibly TRBD1 (5 bases). The germline CDR1 and CDR2 sequences are SGHKS and YYEKEE (reference sequence). V was clipped by 0 bases and J by 7 bases, with 16 bases between them. The CDR3 is 15 amino acids. The CDR3 loop reads CASSLEPGRTGEAFF. In nucleotides, the CDR3 is TGTGCCAGCAGCTTGGAACCAGGGCGAACAGGTGAAGCTTTCTTT. Full variable domain (remainder filled in from reference TRBV5-5 and TRBJ1-1): DAGVTQSPTHLIKTRGQQVTLRCSPISGHKSVSWYQQVLGQGPQFIFQYYEKEERGRGNFPDRFSARQFPNYSSELNVNALLLGDSALYLCASSLEPGRTGEAFFGQGTRLTVV.

This sequence joins TRBV9 and TRBJ2-1; the match to TRBD2 covers 15 bases. The junction had 4 bases not matched to a gene; V was cut back by 0 bases and J by 3 bases. The germline CDR1 and CDR2 sequences are SGDLS and YYNGEE. The CDR3 length is 18 residues. This chain's CDR3 is CASSVGTSGGASYNEQFF. In nucleotides, the CDR3 is TGTGCCAGCAGCGTAGGGACTAGCGGGGGGGCAAGCTACAATGAGCAGTTCTTC.

The chain carries TRBV5-6 and TRBJ2-3; D might be TRBD2 (7 bases). V lost 3 bases to trimming and J lost 2 bases, with 22 bases between them. This CDR3 is built from 18 residues. Looked up from germline, CDR1 is SGHDT and CDR2 is YYEEEE. In nucleotides, the CDR3 is TGTGCCAGCAGCTCTGGACTACCGGGGGGCTTTCACACAGATACGCAGTATTTT. It translates to CASSSGLPGGFHTDTQYF.

The genes are TRBV28 and TRBJ1-1; TRBD1 matches 8 bases. J lost 4 bases, V lost 2 bases, and 9 bases had no gene match. This CDR3 is built from 16 residues. The germline V gene encodes CDR1 MDHEN and CDR2 SYDVKM. CDR3 bases: TGTGCCAGCAGTTTAGTCCCAGGGGGCGCGAGCACTGAAGCTTTCTTT. It specifies CASSLVPGGASTEAFF.

The gene calls are TRBV5-6 and TRBJ2-2; TRBD1 might be the D (8 bases). V shed 4 bases and J shed 3 bases, with 13 bases lying between them. Looked up from germline, CDR1 is SGHDT and CDR2 is YYEEEE. This CDR3 is built from 15 residues. The CDR3 loop is CASSSGTGYTGELFF. Written as DNA, the CDR3 is TGTGCCAGCAGCAGCGGGACAGGCTACACCGGGGAGCTGTTTTTT.

This clone appeared a single time. This rearrangement joins TRBV19 to TRBJ2-5; D might be TRBD2 (5 bases). The tail of the sequence fits TRBJ2-7 better, so the J call may be wrong. Germline V CDR1 and CDR2: LNHDA, SQIVND (reference sequence). There are 17 residues in the CDR3. The CDR3 DNA reads TGTGCCAGTAGTTATTCGGGATCGGAGACCGCCTCCTACGAGCAGTACTTC. The encoded protein is CASSYSGSETASYEQYF.

This rearrangement joins TRBV5-4 to TRBJ2-5; 7 bases are shared with TRBD2. Judging by the DNA end, TRBJ2-7 fits better; the J call may be wrong. The germline V gene encodes CDR1 SGHNT and CDR2 YYREEE (reference sequence). The CDR3 contains 16 residues. This CDR3 is CASSFQAGLVAYEQYF. DNA for the CDR3: TGTGCCAGCAGCTTTCAAGCGGGATTAGTGGCCTACGAGCAGTACTTC.

This chain joins TRBV19 and TRBJ2-1; TRBD2 aligns across 14 bases. Germline trimming cut 6 bases from V and 8 bases from J; bases unmatched to any gene: 6. Germline CDR1 is LNHDA and CDR2 is SQIVND (reference sequence). The CDR3 loop spans 15 amino acids. CDR3 in amino acids: CASRKLTSGRDEQFF. The CDR3 DNA reads TGTGCCAGTAGGAAGTTGACTAGCGGGAGGGATGAGCAGTTCTTC.

The gene calls are TRBV19 and TRBJ2-4; D remains unclear. V lost 1 base and J lost 5, with 9 bases in between. The CDR3 has 14 residues. CDR1 LNHDA and CDR2 SQIVND come from the germline V gene (reference sequence). CDR3 sequence: CASSIVYRQNIQYF. The CDR3 nucleotides are TGTGCCAGTAGTATAGTTTACAGACAAAACATTCAGTACTTC.